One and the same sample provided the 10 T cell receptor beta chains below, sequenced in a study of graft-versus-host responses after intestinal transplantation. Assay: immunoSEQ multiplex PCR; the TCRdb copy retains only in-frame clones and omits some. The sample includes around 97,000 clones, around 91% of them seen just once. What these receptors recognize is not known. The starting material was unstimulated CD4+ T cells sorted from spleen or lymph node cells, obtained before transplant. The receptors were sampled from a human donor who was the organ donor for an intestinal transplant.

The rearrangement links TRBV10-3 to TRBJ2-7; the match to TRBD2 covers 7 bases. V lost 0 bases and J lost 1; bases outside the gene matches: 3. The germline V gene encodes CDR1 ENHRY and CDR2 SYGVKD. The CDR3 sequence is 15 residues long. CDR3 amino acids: CAISESQRGSYEQYF. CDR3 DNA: TGTGCCATCAGTGAGTCGCAGCGGGGATCCTACGAGCAGTACTTC.

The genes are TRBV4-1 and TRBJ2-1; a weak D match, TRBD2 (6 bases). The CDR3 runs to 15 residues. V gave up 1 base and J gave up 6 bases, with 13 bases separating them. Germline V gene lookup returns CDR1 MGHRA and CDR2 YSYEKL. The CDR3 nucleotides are TGCGCCAGCAGCCAAGGGCAAGGAGGGCCCAATGAGCAGTTCTTC. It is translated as CASSQGQGGPNEQFF.

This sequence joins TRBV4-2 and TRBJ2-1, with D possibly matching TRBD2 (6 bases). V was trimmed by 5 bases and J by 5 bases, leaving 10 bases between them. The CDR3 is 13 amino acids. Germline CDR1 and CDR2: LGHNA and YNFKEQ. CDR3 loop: CASSGRGDNEQFF. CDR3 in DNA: TGTGCCAGCAGCGGACGCGGGGACAATGAGCAGTTCTTC.

This CDR3 reads CASSLRGGAGTQYF. In nucleotides, the CDR3 is TGTGCCAGCAGCTTGCGCGGGGGGGCCGGTACGCAGTATTTT. The V call is TRBV5-4, the J call TRBJ2-3; 9 bases line up with TRBD2. Germline assignment: CDR1 SGHNT and CDR2 YYREEE (reference sequence). Trimming at V came to 1 base and at J to 8 bases, leaving 5 bases not matched to a gene. The CDR3 has 14 amino acids.

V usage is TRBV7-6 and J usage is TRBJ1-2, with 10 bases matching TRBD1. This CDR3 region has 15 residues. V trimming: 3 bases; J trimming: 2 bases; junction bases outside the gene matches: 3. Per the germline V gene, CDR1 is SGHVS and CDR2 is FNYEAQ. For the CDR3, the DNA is TGTGCCAGCAGCTTGGGACAGGGGATGAACTATGGCTACACCTTC. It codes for CASSLGQGMNYGYTF.

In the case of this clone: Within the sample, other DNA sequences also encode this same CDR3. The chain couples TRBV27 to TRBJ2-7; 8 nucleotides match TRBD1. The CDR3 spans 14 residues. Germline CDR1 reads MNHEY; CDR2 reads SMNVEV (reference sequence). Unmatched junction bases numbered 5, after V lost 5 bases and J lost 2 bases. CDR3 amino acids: CASSRQGATYEQYF. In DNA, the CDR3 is TGTGCCAGCAGTCGGCAGGGGGCGACCTACGAGCAGTACTTC.

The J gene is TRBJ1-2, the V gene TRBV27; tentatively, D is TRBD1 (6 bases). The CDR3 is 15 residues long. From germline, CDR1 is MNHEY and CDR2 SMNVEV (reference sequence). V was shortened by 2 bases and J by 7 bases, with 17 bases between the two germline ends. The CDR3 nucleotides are TGTGCCAGCAGTTTACGGAGGCGGGGGGCGGGTGGCTACACCTTC. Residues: CASSLRRRGAGGYTF.

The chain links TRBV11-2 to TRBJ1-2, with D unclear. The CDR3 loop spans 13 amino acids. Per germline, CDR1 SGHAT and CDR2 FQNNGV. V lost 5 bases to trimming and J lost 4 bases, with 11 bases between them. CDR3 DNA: TGTGCCAGCAGCCTAATAAGGAGCTATGGCTACACCTTC. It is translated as CASSLIRSYGYTF.

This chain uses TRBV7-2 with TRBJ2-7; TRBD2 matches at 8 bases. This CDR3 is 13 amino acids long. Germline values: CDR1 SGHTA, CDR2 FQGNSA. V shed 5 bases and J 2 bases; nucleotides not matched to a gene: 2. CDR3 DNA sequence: TGTGCCAGCAGCATTAGCGGGGCCTACGAGCAGTACTTC. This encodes CASSISGAYEQYF.

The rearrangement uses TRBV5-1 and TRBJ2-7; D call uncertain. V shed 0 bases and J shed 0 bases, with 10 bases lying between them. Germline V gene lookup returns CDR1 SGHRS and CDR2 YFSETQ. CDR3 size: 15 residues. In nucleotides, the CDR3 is TGCGCCAGCAGCTTGGCCCTCCGGAGCTCCTACGAGCAGTACTTC. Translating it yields CASSLALRSSYEQYF.